The rows below give T cell receptor beta chains drawn from one sample of a study of T-cell memory formation after mild COVID-19. TCRdb independently ran MiXCR on the 5' RACE reads; one entry per CDR3 protein. The sample carries some 310,000 distinct CDR3 sequences, less than 25% recorded once. The sequencing input was PBMCs or a T cell subset sorted from them (not recorded which). These receptors originate from a man aged 18 to 30 who had mild COVID-19 (a few samples of this study predate the infection). Cell type and time point are not known. The CDR3 runs from the conserved cysteine through the conserved F or W. D genes are given only for firm matches. The size entry is marked missing in some rows and otherwise reads once, few, many or a size class.

j_call clone_size cdr3_length d_call v_call cdr3_aa cdr3_nt
TRBJ2-1 few 15 - TRBV5-1 CASFLRQGSYNEQFF TGCGCCAGCTTCCTTCGGCAGGGATCCTACAATGAGCAGTTCTTC
TRBJ2-2 - 16 TRBD2 TRBV19 CASFRASGGYTGELFF TGTGCCAGTTTCAGGGCTAGCGGGGGTTACACCGGGGAGCTGTTTTTT
TRBJ2-7 - 13 - TRBV29-1 CSAAGRGVYEQYF TGCAGCGCCGCGGGACGGGGAGTCTACGAGCAGTACTTC
TRBJ1-6 - 15 - TRBV9 CASSVGGTAGSPLHF TGTGCCAGCAGCGTAGGGGGAACCGCCGGGTCACCCCTCCACTTT
TRBJ1-2 - 14 - TRBV2 CASSEQGSNYGYTF TGTGCCAGCAGTGAGCAGGGTTCTAACTATGGCTACACCTTC
TRBJ2-1 - 14 - TRBV5-1 CASSLLSYYNEQFF TGCGCCAGCAGCTTGCTTAGCTACTACAATGAGCAGTTCTTC
TRBJ1-6 - 18 TRBD1 TRBV20-1 CSARPPDGTGPYNSPLHF TGCAGTGCTAGACCACCTGATGGGACAGGGCCCTATAATTCACCCCTCCACTTT
TRBJ2-5 few 14 - TRBV14 CASSRTHGRETQYF TGTGCCAGCAGCCGCACACACGGTCGGGAGACCCAGTACTTC
TRBJ2-2 - 19 - TRBV24-1 CATSDLPLRDGGNTGELFF TGTGCCACCAGTGATTTGCCCCTCCGGGACGGGGGGAACACCGGGGAGCTGTTTTTT
TRBJ2-2 few 15 TRBD2 TRBV6-5 CASSYVAGDTGELFF TGTGCCAGCAGTTACGTAGCGGGGGACACCGGGGAGCTGTTTTTT
TRBJ2-1 many 13 - TRBV5-1 CASKHGIDNEQFF TGCGCCAGTAAGCACGGGATCGACAATGAGCAGTTCTTC
TRBJ2-5 - 15 - TRBV6-5 CASSYRAPVQETQYF TGTGCCAGCAGTTACAGGGCACCGGTTCAAGAGACCCAGTACTTC
TRBJ2-1 few 19 - TRBV4-1 CASSQVFRGRGFSYNEQFF TGCGCCAGCAGCCAAGTGTTCAGGGGGAGGGGCTTTTCGTACAATGAGCAGTTCTTC
TRBJ2-7 - 13 - TRBV5-4 CATRSGGYYEQYF TGTGCCACCCGCTCTGGGGGCTACTACGAGCAGTACTTC
TRBJ1-6 - 16 - TRBV4-3 CASSQGGGVTNSPLHF TGCGCCAGCAGCCAAGGGGGCGGGGTAACGAATTCACCCCTCCACTTT
TRBJ2-4 few 17 - TRBV6-2/TRBV6-3 CASSLREDSKAKNIQYF TGTGCCAGCAGTTTAAGGGAGGACAGCAAGGCCAAAAACATTCAGTACTTC
TRBJ2-3 few 13 - TRBV12-3/TRBV12-4 CASRSAGYYTQYF TGTGCCAGCAGATCTGCCGGATATTATACGCAGTATTTT
TRBJ1-5 - 15 - TRBV4-1 CASSQEGAHNQPQHF TGCGCCAGCAGCCAAGAAGGAGCTCACAATCAGCCCCAGCATTTT
TRBJ2-3 few 17 - TRBV27 CASSLRSGLGGTDTQYF TGTGCCAGCAGCCTACGCTCGGGACTCGGGGGCACAGATACGCAGTATTTT
TRBJ1-1 - 13 - TRBV7-9 CASSRDGYGEAFF TGTGCCAGCAGCCGCGACGGGTACGGTGAAGCTTTCTTT
TRBJ2-5 few 15 TRBD1 TRBV10-3 CAISRTTGGGETQYF TGTGCCATCAGCAGAACTACAGGGGGAGGAGAGACCCAGTACTTC
TRBJ2-5 - 14 - TRBV5-1 CASSLVPPQETQYF TGCGCCAGCAGCTTGGTCCCCCCCCAAGAGACCCAGTACTTC
TRBJ1-5 - 11 - TRBV6-6 CASSVRGPQHF TGTGCCAGCAGTGTAAGAGGGCCCCAGCATTTT
TRBJ2-2 few 14 - TRBV12-3/TRBV12-4 CASSPRQGTGELFF TGTGCCAGCAGTCCCCGCCAGGGCACCGGGGAGCTGTTTTTT
TRBJ2-3 - 16 TRBD2 TRBV6-2/TRBV6-3 CATMGGTSGFTDTQYF TGTGCCACTATGGGAGGGACTAGCGGATTCACAGATACGCAGTATTTT
TRBJ2-7 - 12 TRBD1 TRBV29-1 CSAEGQSYEQYF TGCAGCGCTGAGGGACAGTCCTACGAGCAGTACTTC
TRBJ2-4 few 13 - TRBV15 CATRLPSKNIQYF TGTGCCACCAGGCTCCCCTCCAAAAACATTCAGTACTTC
TRBJ2-3 few 19 TRBD2 TRBV7-9 CASSLLRLAGGTSTDTQYF TGTGCCAGCAGCTTATTGAGACTAGCGGGGGGAACTAGCACAGATACGCAGTATTTT
TRBJ2-5 many 13 TRBD2 TRBV7-9 CASSPGGQETQYF TGTGCCAGCAGCCCCGGGGGGCAAGAGACCCAGTACTTC
TRBJ2-1 few 14 TRBD2 TRBV4-3 CASSRRGNHNEQFF TGCGCCAGCAGCCGGCGGGGGAACCACAATGAGCAGTTCTTC
TRBJ2-5 few 13 TRBD1 TRBV6-6 CASSYSDRETQYF TGTGCCAGCAGTTACTCGGACAGGGAGACCCAGTACTTC
TRBJ2-5 - 14 TRBD2 TRBV12-3/TRBV12-4 CASSPPGGQETQYF TGTGCCAGCTCACCACCGGGGGGACAAGAGACCCAGTACTTC
TRBJ2-3 - 13 - TRBV12-3/TRBV12-4 CASNAGDLPTQYF TGTGCCAGCAATGCAGGGGATTTGCCTACGCAGTATTTT
TRBJ1-6 - 14 - TRBV28 CASSFRGIDSPLHF TGTGCCAGCAGTTTTCGGGGTATTGATTCACCCCTCCACTTT
TRBJ2-5 - 18 TRBD1 TRBV11-2 CASSLPPGQLSPQETQYF TGTGCCAGCAGCTTACCGCCGGGACAGCTATCCCCACAAGAGACCCAGTACTTC
TRBJ2-5 - 12 - TRBV9 CASSVRRETQYF TGTGCCAGCAGCGTACGAAGGGAGACCCAGTACTTC
TRBJ2-7 - 17 - TRBV12-5 CASGLVVGPGQIYEQYF TGTGCTAGTGGTTTGGTAGTCGGTCCGGGACAAATTTACGAGCAGTACTTC
TRBJ2-3 many 13 - TRBV7-2 CASSRLITDTQYF TGTGCCAGCAGCCGTCTCATCACAGATACGCAGTATTTT
TRBJ2-2 many 14 - TRBV5-1 CASSSKGETGELFF TGCGCCAGCAGCTCAAAGGGGGAGACCGGGGAGCTGTTTTTT
TRBJ2-4 - 14 - TRBV2 CASSVGVAGFIQYF TGTGCCAGCAGTGTGGGGGTGGCGGGATTCATTCAGTACTTC
TRBJ1-2 few 14 - TRBV5-1 CASSPKGANYGYTF TGCGCCAGCAGCCCTAAGGGGGCTAACTATGGCTACACCTTC
TRBJ2-2 many 15 TRBD1 TRBV7-2 CASSPQGSNTGELFF TGTGCCAGCAGCCCACAGGGGAGCAACACCGGGGAGCTGTTTTTT